These 11 T cell receptor beta chains came from one sample sequenced in a study of memory CD4+ T cells and cytomegalovirus serostatus. The table came from immunoSEQ multiplex PCR; TCRdb's copy has only in-frame clones and leaves some out. Altogether 50,000 to 65,000 clones are present, about 73% being singletons, with the ten largest covering under 3%. The sort gate was single viable CD3+CD4+CD8-CD45RO+ cells for memory CD4+ T cells. Sequenced input: memory CD4+ T cells from blood. The receptors were gathered from an adult in good health and CMV-seropositive.

V gene TRBV29-1 combines with J gene TRBJ2-1; D may correspond to TRBD1 or TRBD2 (5 bases each). The V end lost 4 bases, the J end lost 0 bases, and 19 bases lay between the germline ends. CDR1 and CDR2 from the germline V gene are SQVTM and ANQGSEA. The CDR3 runs to 17 residues. The CDR3 bases are TGCAGCGTTGGAGGTGGGGGTAGCGCGAGCTCCTACAATGAGCAGTTCTTC. Amino acid sequence: CSVGGGGSASSYNEQFF.

This clone appeared once. The CDR3 DNA reads TGTGCCAGTAGGCCGGGACAGGGAGCAAATGAGCAGTTCTTC. Its protein product is CASRPGQGANEQFF. The chain employs TRBV19 and TRBJ2-1; 9 bases map to TRBD1. The V gene end was trimmed by 6 bases and the J gene end by 7 bases; junction bases not matched to a gene: 7. This CDR3 comprises 14 residues. Germline values: CDR1 LNHDA, CDR2 SQIVND (reference sequence).

The rearrangement joins TRBV10-3 to TRBJ1-1; 8 bases line up with TRBD1. The CDR3 sequence is 15 residues long. V lost 6 bases and J lost 2; bases outside the gene matches: 8. Germline V gene lookup returns CDR1 ENHRY and CDR2 SYGVKD. In DNA form, the CDR3 reads TGTGCCATCAGCCCCGACAGGGGTTCCAACACTGAAGCTTTCTTT. It encodes CAISPDRGSNTEAFF.

This clone was seen a few times. The chain links TRBV2 to TRBJ1-2; 8 nucleotides agree with TRBD1. The CDR3 is 14 residues long. V gave up 8 bases and J gave up 5 bases; unmatched junction bases: 10. The V gene's germline CDR1 is SNHLY and CDR2 FYNNEI. CDR3 amino acids: CASGGRGLHYGYTF. The CDR3 DNA reads as TGTGCCAGCGGTGGCAGGGGGCTTCATTATGGCTACACCTTC.

V gene TRBV6-5 combines with J gene TRBJ2-3, with no clear D. In germline, CDR1 is MNHEY, CDR2 SVGAGI. The CDR3 is made up of 13 amino acids. With 3 bases removed from V and 2 bases from J, the gap between germline ends came to 6 bases. In nucleotides, the CDR3 is TGTGCCAGCAGTTATAGGTCCACAGATACGCAGTATTTT. It yields the protein CASSYRSTDTQYF.

V and J are TRBV5-4 and TRBJ2-6; 7 nucleotides match TRBD2. In germline, CDR1 is SGHNT, CDR2 YYREEE (reference sequence). Germline trimming cut 4 bases from V and 0 bases from J; bases unmatched to any gene: 1. The CDR3 is 15 amino acids. CDR3 nucleotide sequence: TGTGCCAGCAGCCCGGGGGGCTCTGGGGCCAACGTCCTGACTTTC. Translating gives CASSPGGSGANVLTF.

This clone was seen only a few times. Different DNA sequences within this sample yield the same CDR3. The CDR3 spells CASSSGQTNEKLFF. The CDR3, as DNA: TGCGCCAGCAGCTCAGGTCAGACTAATGAAAAACTGTTTTTT. V is TRBV5-1 and J is TRBJ1-4; D unclear. CDR3 size: 14 residues. Trimming pared 3 bases from V and 2 bases from J, leaving 8 bases between. In germline, CDR1 is SGHRS, CDR2 YFSETQ.

The V and J genes are TRBV11-2 and TRBJ2-3; D might be TRBD1 (6 bases). In germline, CDR1 is SGHAT, CDR2 FQNNGV. CDR3 length: 14 amino acids. V lost 9 bases to trimming and J lost 2 bases, with 15 bases between them. The CDR3 spells CASRTGPSTDTQYF. DNA of the CDR3: TGTGCCAGTAGAACAGGGCCGTCCACAGATACGCAGTATTTT. Looking up the rest from reference TRBV11-2 and TRBJ2-3 gives the full variable domain: EAGVAQSPRYKIIEKRQSVAFWCNPISGHATLYWYQQILGQGPKLLIQFQNNGVVDDSQLPKDRFSAERLKGVDSTLKIQPAKLEDSAVYLCASRTGPSTDTQYFGPGTRLTVL.

This chain links TRBV25-1 with TRBJ2-2, with TRBD2 as a possible D gene (5 bases). This CDR3 has 13 residues. Per germline, CDR1 MGHDK and CDR2 SYGVNS. The germline V and J ends were trimmed by 6 bases and 5 bases, with 10 bases remaining between them. The CDR3 sequence is CASRRELTGELFF. The CDR3 DNA sequence: TGTGCCAGCAGAAGGGAGCTAACCGGGGAGCTGTTTTTT.

V usage is TRBV18 and J usage is TRBJ1-4; D gene unclear. This CDR3 has 14 residues. CDR1 KGHSH and CDR2 LQKENI come from the germline V gene. Trimming cost V 2 bases and J 7 bases, with 11 bases left between them. The CDR3 coding sequence is TGTGCCAGCTCACCAGATCTGAGCAGTGAAAAACTGTTTTTT. Its translation: CASSPDLSSEKLFF.

The sample holds one count of this clone. The gene calls are TRBV27 and TRBJ2-5; D is possibly TRBD2 (6 bases). The CDR3 runs to 14 residues. Trimming removed 5 bases from V and 4 bases from J, with 14 bases in between. Looked up from germline, CDR1 is MNHEY and CDR2 is SMNVEV (reference sequence). This CDR3 reads CASSREPGSETQYF. CDR3 bases: TGTGCCAGCAGTCGGGAGCCAGGGTCAGAGACCCAGTACTTC.